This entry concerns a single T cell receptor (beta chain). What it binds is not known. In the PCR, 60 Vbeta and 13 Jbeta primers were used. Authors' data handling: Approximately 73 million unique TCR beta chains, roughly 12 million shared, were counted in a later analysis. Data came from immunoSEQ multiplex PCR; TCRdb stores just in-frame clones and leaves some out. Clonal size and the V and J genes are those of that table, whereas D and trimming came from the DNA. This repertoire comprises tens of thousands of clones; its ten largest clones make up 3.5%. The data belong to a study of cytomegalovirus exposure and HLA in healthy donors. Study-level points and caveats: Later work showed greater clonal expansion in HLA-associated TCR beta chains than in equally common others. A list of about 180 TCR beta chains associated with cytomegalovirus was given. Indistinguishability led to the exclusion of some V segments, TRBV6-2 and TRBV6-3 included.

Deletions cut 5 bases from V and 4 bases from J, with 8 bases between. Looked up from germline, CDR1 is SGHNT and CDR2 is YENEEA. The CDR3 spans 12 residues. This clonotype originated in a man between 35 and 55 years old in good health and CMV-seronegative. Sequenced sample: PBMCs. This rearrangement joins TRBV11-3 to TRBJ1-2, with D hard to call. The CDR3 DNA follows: TGTGCCAGCAGCACCGAGGCCTATGGCTACACCTTC. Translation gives CASSTEAYGYTF.